The 20 T cell receptor beta chains given below trace back to one sample, sequenced in a study of T cell repertoires in ileal Crohn's disease. The assay was immunoSEQ multiplex PCR, and TCRdb's table has in-frame clones only and misses some. The sample contains just under 7,500 clones, 75% to 85% of which appear only once. The specimen was ileal tissue. These receptors were taken from an adult with Crohn's disease.

This chain joins TRBV5-6 and TRBJ1-2; D is unclear. CDR1 and CDR2 (germline): SGHDT, YYEEEE. The CDR3 has 12 residues. V was clipped by 3 bases and J by 7 bases, with 10 bases between them. CDR3 nucleotide sequence: TGTGCCAGCAGCTCGGGGTCCTCTGGCTACACCTTC. Translating it yields CASSSGSSGYTF. The full variable domain, its missing parts supplied by reference TRBV5-6 and TRBJ1-2, is DAGVTQSPTHLIKTRGQQVTLRCSPKSGHDTVSWYQQALGQGPQFIFQYYEEEERQRGNFPDRFSGHQFPNYSSELNVNALLLGDSALYLCASSSGSSGYTFGSGTRLTVV.

The chain couples TRBV4-1 to TRBJ2-1; 9 bases match TRBD1. J was trimmed by 8 bases and V by 3 bases; bases with no gene match: 14. Germline values: CDR1 MGHRA, CDR2 YSYEKL. This CDR3 is built from 17 residues. As DNA, the CDR3 is TGCGCCAGCAGCCATCTCGAGAGGACAGGGGTGGGGGATGAGCAGTTCTTC. Translated: CASSHLERTGVGDEQFF.

The J gene is TRBJ2-1, the V gene TRBV6-5; D is possibly TRBD1 (5 bases). Germline CDR1 reads MNHEY; CDR2 reads SVGAGI. This CDR3 region has 11 residues. V was trimmed by 8 bases and J by 6 bases, leaving 8 bases between them. The chain's CDR3 is CASGAINEQFF. For the CDR3, the DNA is TGTGCCAGCGGGGCGATCAATGAGCAGTTCTTC.

This clone has only one observation. The gene calls are TRBV11-3 and TRBJ2-7; TRBD1 matches 7 bases. The CDR3 sequence is 15 residues long. V dropped 2 bases and J dropped 7; count of bases not matched to a gene: 11. Per the germline V gene, CDR1 is SGHNT and CDR2 is YENEEA. CDR3 protein: CASSLMAGGSSEQYF. CDR3 in DNA: TGTGCCAGCAGCTTAATGGCAGGGGGATCATCGGAGCAGTACTTC.

The chain links TRBV6-1 to TRBJ2-3; possible D gene TRBD2, 5 bases. CDR3 length equals 17 residues. CDR1 is MNHNS, CDR2 SASEGT, per germline. V was trimmed by 0 bases and J by 2 bases, leaving 15 bases between them. The CDR3 sequence is CASSEAVSGSYTDTQYF. The CDR3 nucleotides are TGTGCCAGCAGTGAAGCAGTCTCGGGAAGCTACACAGATACGCAGTATTTT.

This clone has only one observation. This chain joins TRBV11-2 and TRBJ2-1, with 15 bases fitting TRBD2. The CDR3 extends over 17 amino acids. The J segment lost 7 bases and the V segment lost 5 bases, leaving 9 bases of the junction unmatched. Germline CDR1 SGHAT, CDR2 FQNNGV. The CDR3, as DNA: TGTGCCAGCAGCCTCCCGGCGGGGACTAGCGGGAGGAATGAGCAGTTCTTC. This codes for CASSLPAGTSGRNEQFF. Full variable domain (remainder filled in from reference TRBV11-2 and TRBJ2-1): EAGVAQSPRYKIIEKRQSVAFWCNPISGHATLYWYQQILGQGPKLLIQFQNNGVVDDSQLPKDRFSAERLKGVDSTLKIQPAKLEDSAVYLCASSLPAGTSGRNEQFFGPGTRLTVL.

J is TRBJ2-7 and V is TRBV6-5; D is perhaps TRBD1 (6 bases). The CDR3 length is 13 residues. The germline gives CDR1 MNHEY, CDR2 SVGAGI. V shed 2 bases and J shed 4 bases, with 9 bases lying between them. CDR3 bases: TGTGCCAGCAGTTACGCCCAGGGGTACGAGCAGTACTTC. Its protein is CASSYAQGYEQYF.

The rearrangement uses TRBV9 and TRBJ1-5, with a tentative D call TRBD1 (5 bases). Per germline, CDR1 SGDLS and CDR2 YYNGEE. Trimming left V 4 bases short and J 5 bases short, with 16 bases between. The CDR3 is 15 amino acids. CDR3 loop: CASSSQGLIYQPQHF. The DNA for the CDR3 is TGTGCCAGCAGCTCCCAGGGCCTTATTTATCAGCCCCAGCATTTT. Full variable domain (missing parts from reference TRBV9 and TRBJ1-5): DSGVTQTPKHLITATGQRVTLRCSPRSGDLSVYWYQQSLDQGLQFLIQYYNGEERAKGNILERFSAQQFPDLHSELNLSSLELGDSALYFCASSSQGLIYQPQHFGDGTRLSIL.

The V and J genes are TRBV5-1 and TRBJ2-1; 12 bases are a match to TRBD2. From germline, CDR1 is SGHRS and CDR2 YFSETQ. The V and J ends lost 0 bases and 7 bases, in that order; junction bases with no gene match: 17. This CDR3 spans 20 amino acids. The chain's CDR3 is CASSLGRLAGGPFYSNEQFF. CDR3 nucleotide sequence: TGCGCCAGCAGCTTGGGACGGCTAGCGGGAGGGCCTTTTTATTCGAATGAGCAGTTCTTC.

This clone was seen more than once but under ten times. The J gene is TRBJ2-1, the V gene TRBV11-3; TRBD1 aligns across 9 bases. This CDR3 has 15 residues. Trimming removed 3 bases from V and 8 bases from J; junction bases left unmatched: 8. The germline V gene encodes CDR1 SGHNT and CDR2 YENEEA. CDR3 residues: CASSFMGQGPHEQFF. In DNA form, the CDR3 reads TGTGCCAGCAGCTTTATGGGACAGGGACCTCATGAGCAGTTCTTC. Supplemented by reference TRBV11-3 and TRBJ2-1, the full variable domain reads EAGVVQSPRYKIIEKKQPVAFWCNPISGHNTLYWYLQNLGQGPELLIRYENEEAVDDSQLPKDRFSAERLKGVDSTLKIQPAELGDSAVYLCASSFMGQGPHEQFFGPGTRLTVL.

The genes are TRBV15 and TRBJ2-7; possibly TRBD2 for D (5 bases). Germline V gene lookup returns CDR1 LNHNV and CDR2 YYDKDF (reference sequence). Trimming shortened V by 1 base and J by 6 bases, and 13 bases separated the two germline ends. This CDR3 region has 14 residues. The CDR3: CATSRVAGGSEQYF. CDR3 DNA: TGTGCCACCAGCAGAGTGGCGGGTGGCTCCGAGCAGTACTTC.

V is TRBV19 and J is TRBJ1-5, with D possibly matching TRBD1 (5 bases). With 7 bases removed from V and 4 bases from J, the gap between germline ends came to 14 bases. The germline V gene has CDR1 LNHDA and CDR2 SQIVND (reference sequence). The CDR3 is 14 residues long. The CDR3, as DNA: TGTGCCAGTAAAATTGACAGATTTAATCAGCCCCAGCATTTT. Protein: CASKIDRFNQPQHF.

Regarding this clone: Other DNA sequences from this sample encode an identical CDR3 as well. J is TRBJ1-6 and V is TRBV2, with 7 nucleotides matching TRBD1. The length of the CDR3 is 14 residues. The V segment lost 8 bases and the J segment 5 bases; nucleotides outside the gene matches: 6. CDR1 is SNHLY and CDR2 is FYNNEI in the germline V gene. CDR3 DNA sequence: TGTGCCAGCGGGTCCGGGACAGATAATTCACCCCTCCACTTT. The encoded protein is CASGSGTDNSPLHF.

The sample holds a few counts of this clone. The V and J genes are TRBV18 and TRBJ2-5; 7 bases align to TRBD1. This CDR3 has 13 amino acids. CDR1 and CDR2 from the germline V gene are KGHSH and LQKENI. V lost 3 bases to trimming and J lost 3 bases; unmatched junction nucleotides: 1. CDR3 in amino acids: CASSPGQEETQYF. The CDR3 DNA is TGTGCCAGCTCACCCGGACAGGAAGAGACCCAGTACTTC.

In this sample, this clone turned up once. The chain links TRBV5-1 to TRBJ2-5; 7 bases match TRBD1. There are 14 residues in the CDR3. From germline, CDR1 is SGHRS and CDR2 YFSETQ. Losses at the gene ends were 4 bases for V and 3 bases for J; bases not matched to a gene: 6. The CDR3 sequence: CASSLRGHEETQYF. The CDR3 region has the DNA TGCGCCAGCAGCCTAAGGGGGCATGAAGAGACCCAGTACTTC. The whole variable domain, remainder taken from reference TRBV5-1 and TRBJ2-5, is KAGVTQTPRYLIKTRGQQVTLSCSPISGHRSVSWYQQTPGQGLQFLFEYFSETQRNKGNFPGRFSGRQFSNSRSEMNVSTLELGDSALYLCASSLRGHEETQYFGPGTRLLVL.

This clone is categorized as large. This sequence joins TRBV21-1 and TRBJ2-7; no DNA check was done on the table's D call, TRBD2. TRBV21-1 is marked as a pseudogene. The CDR3 consists of 12 residues. CDR3 sequence (DNA): TGTGCCAGCAGCAAAGCACTGAATCCGAGTCACTTC. This encodes CASSKALNPSHF.

The chain couples TRBV7-9 to TRBJ2-5, with 7 bases that match TRBD2. The germline V gene has CDR1 SEHNR and CDR2 FQNEAQ (reference sequence). This CDR3 has 15 amino acids. J gave up 5 bases and V 6 bases, and 12 bases lay outside the gene matches. CDR3: CASSRDVWGGETQYF. DNA of the CDR3: TGTGCCAGCAGTCGAGACGTTTGGGGAGGGGAGACCCAGTACTTC.

In DNA, the CDR3 is TGCGCCAGCACCGGGACAGCAAACACCGGGGAGCTGTTTTTT. Amino acid sequence: CASTGTANTGELFF. The chain is built from TRBV5-1 and TRBJ2-2; 7 nucleotides align to TRBD1. Germline CDR1 and CDR2: SGHRS and YFSETQ. The CDR3 sequence is 14 residues long. V shed 6 bases, J shed 2 bases, and the junction held 4 bases outside the gene matches.

This clone was seen only once. This chain links TRBV7-9 with TRBJ2-1, with 8 nucleotides matching TRBD1. Losses at the gene ends were 3 bases for V and 8 bases for J; bases not matched to a gene: 3. Germline lookup yields CDR1 SEHNR and CDR2 FQNEAQ (reference sequence). The length of the CDR3 is 13 residues. CDR3: CASSLTGDDEQFF. CDR3 nucleotides: TGTGCCAGCAGCTTGACAGGGGACGATGAGCAGTTCTTC.

The V call is TRBV29-1, the J call TRBJ1-1; TRBD1 is a possible D gene (5 bases). Germline CDR1 reads SQVTM; CDR2 reads ANQGSEA. V dropped 6 bases and J dropped 8 bases, with 13 bases sitting between them. This CDR3 has 11 residues. The CDR3 sequence: CSVAPDREAFF. CDR3 DNA: TGCAGCGTCGCACCCGACAGAGAAGCTTTCTTT.